Each of the 12 T cell receptor beta chains below was sequenced from the same sample in a study of response to subunit inactivated influenza vaccine. TCRdb reanalysed the RT-PCR reads using MiXCR and keeps one entry per CDR3 protein. The sample has a few hundred thousand distinct CDR3 sequences, roughly 22% seen once; the top ten hold 10%. The sample was PBMCs from blood, taken approximately 20 months after vaccination. All receptors come from a man between 50 and 75 years old who received an inactivated influenza vaccine.

This clonotype was observed many times. The V and J genes are TRBV6-6 and TRBJ1-5; unclear D gene. The CDR3 runs to 13 residues. V lost 0 bases and J lost 6, with 6 bases in between. CDR1 and CDR2 from the germline V gene are MNHNY and SVGAGI (reference sequence). The CDR3 is CASSYSGFQPQHF. The DNA for the CDR3 is TGTGCCAGCAGTTACTCAGGTTTTCAGCCCCAGCATTTT.

This clonotype turned up a few times. V gene TRBV20-1 combines with J gene TRBJ1-2; 8 bases map to TRBD1. V was pared by 5 bases and J by 7 bases, with 3 bases of the junction left unmatched. Per germline, CDR1 DFQATT and CDR2 SNEGSKA (reference sequence). The CDR3 is 11 amino acids. Here the CDR3 reads CSAPGGRGYTF. The DNA for the CDR3 is TGCAGTGCTCCAGGGGGCCGTGGCTACACCTTC.

The rearrangement links TRBV7-2 to TRBJ1-2; D ambiguous. Per the germline V gene, CDR1 is SGHTA and CDR2 is FQGNSA. V was cut by 8 bases and J by 3 bases, with 13 bases left in between. This CDR3 has 13 residues. Here the CDR3 DNA reads TGTGCCAGCGGTGTAGGGAGGGACTATGGCTACACCTTC. This codes for CASGVGRDYGYTF.

Ten or more counts support this clonotype. V and J are TRBV29-1 and TRBJ1-5, with TRBD1 identical over 9 bases. The CDR3 covers 14 residues. Looked up from germline, CDR1 is SQVTM and CDR2 is ANQGSEA. The V and J ends lost 6 bases and 6 bases, in that order; junction bases with no gene match: 9. The CDR3 sequence is CSVSPGQGGQPQHF. The CDR3 DNA reads as TGCAGCGTCTCACCGGGACAGGGAGGTCAGCCCCAGCATTTT. Looking up the rest from reference TRBV29-1 and TRBJ1-5 gives the full variable domain: SAVISQKPSRDICQRGTSLTIQCQVDSQVTMMFWYRQQPGQSLTLIATANQGSEATYESGFVIDKFPISRPNLTFSTLTVSNMSPEDSSIYLCSVSPGQGGQPQHFGDGTRLSIL.

This clonotype was observed at least ten times. The rearrangement uses TRBV10-3 and TRBJ1-1; the D is unclear. The germline gives CDR1 ENHRY, CDR2 SYGVKD. This CDR3 has 14 residues. V was trimmed by 3 bases and J by 0 bases, leaving 8 bases between them. The CDR3 loop is CAISDVSLNTEAFF. As DNA, the CDR3 is TGTGCCATCAGTGATGTCAGTTTGAACACTGAAGCTTTCTTT.

This rearrangement joins TRBV7-9 to TRBJ1-4; D is ambiguous. V lost 2 bases to trimming and J lost 2 bases, with 12 bases between them. Looked up from germline, CDR1 is SEHNR and CDR2 is FQNEAQ (reference sequence). The CDR3 is 16 amino acids. CDR3 DNA: TGTGCCAGCAGCTTAAAGCCTATCGGCACTAATGAAAAACTGTTTTTT. Its translation: CASSLKPIGTNEKLFF.

This chain joins TRBV7-6 and TRBJ2-7, with TRBD2 matching 13 bases. The CDR3 length is 14 residues. The ends lost 4 bases at V and 7 bases at J; junction bases unmatched: 4. CDR1 and CDR2 from the germline V gene are SGHVS and FNYEAQ. The CDR3 DNA reads as TGTGCCAGCAGCTCACTAGCGGGAGGGCAAGAGCAGTACTTC. Translated: CASSSLAGGQEQYF. The full variable domain, completed using reference TRBV7-6 and TRBJ2-7, is GAGVSQSPRYKVTKRGQDVALRCDPISGHVSLYWYRQALGQGPEFLTYFNYEAQQDKSGLPNDRFSAERPEGSISTLTIQRTEQRDSAMYRCASSSLAGGQEQYFGPGTRLTVT.

This clonotype was observed at least ten times. This chain joins TRBV12-3 or TRBV12-4 and TRBJ1-5, with TRBD1 matching 12 bases. The CDR3 totals 15 residues. V was clipped by 4 bases and J by 6 bases; unmatched bases: 4. CDR3 sequence (DNA): TGTGCCAGCAGTTCGGGGGACAGGGGGCGTCAGCCCCAGCATTTT. Translated, it gives CASSSGDRGRQPQHF.

The chain uses TRBV20-1 and TRBJ1-1; D not resolved. The length of the CDR3 is 10 residues. Germline V gene data show CDR1 as DFQATT and CDR2 as SNEGSKA (reference sequence). Trimming cost V 2 bases and J 10 bases, with 8 bases left between them. The CDR3 sequence is CSARSVGAFF. The CDR3 nucleotides read TGCAGTGCTAGATCCGTGGGAGCTTTCTTT.

V and J are TRBV29-1 and TRBJ2-7, with D possibly matching TRBD1 (6 bases). The germline CDR1 and CDR2 sequences are SQVTM and ANQGSEA. CDR3 length: 13 residues. V was clipped by 7 bases and J by 6 bases, with 19 bases between them. CDR3 amino acids: CSARTGFNSEQYF. The CDR3 coding sequence is TGCAGCGCCCGAACAGGGTTCAATAGCGAGCAGTACTTC.

The chain couples TRBV14 to TRBJ1-3, with D hard to call. V lost 2 bases, J lost 0 bases, and 11 bases lay in between. This CDR3 contains 16 residues. CDR1 is SGHDN and CDR2 is FVKESK in the germline V gene. The CDR3 sequence is CASSQLVSHSGNTIYF. The DNA for the CDR3 is TGTGCCAGCAGCCAATTGGTTTCCCACTCTGGAAACACCATATATTTT.

At least ten counts were recorded for this clonotype. DNA for the CDR3: TGTGCCAGCAGCCTCGGGACAGGGTGGGTCGCCCAGCATTTT. Its protein product is CASSLGTGWVAQHF. The chain uses TRBV3-1 and TRBJ1-5; 9 nucleotides agree with TRBD1. Trimming cost V 4 bases and J 11 bases; bases outside gene matches: 9. Looked up from germline, CDR1 is LGHDT and CDR2 is YNNKEL (reference sequence). The CDR3 covers 14 residues.